This is a list of T cell receptor beta chains from one sample in a study of blood T cell repertoires in COVID-19. Some clones are missing from TCRdb's copy, which holds only in-frame ones; the method was immunoSEQ multiplex PCR. This repertoire shows about 56,000 clones, roughly 89% found once; its top ten account for 43%. Material for sequencing was peripheral blood. Receptors originate from a woman aged 55-69 years with COVID-19, enrolled during active disease. Both conserved end residues are part of each CDR3. The D gene is left open where the match is weak. Size is omitted from some rows. Given values are once, few, many or a class for expanded clones.

j_call v_call d_call clone_size cdr3_nt cdr3_aa
TRBJ2-3 TRBV7-2 . . TGTGCCAGCAGCTTAGGTGTCGTTCGGACAGATACGCAGTATTTT CASSLGVVRTDTQYF
TRBJ2-1 TRBV11-2 TRBD1 . TGTGCCAGCAGCCCGACAGGGGATGAGCAGTTCTTC CASSPTGDEQFF
TRBJ2-2 TRBV6-2/TRBV6-3 . . TGTGCCAGCAGTTACACGCGGGGCACCGGGGAGCTGTTTTTT CASSYTRGTGELFF
TRBJ1-2 TRBV28 TRBD1 . TGTGCCAGCAGACCGGGACAGAGCTATGGCTACACCTTC CASRPGQSYGYTF
TRBJ1-2 TRBV28 . . TGTGCCAGCAGTAAGCCGACAGCTTCGTACACCTTC CASSKPTASYTF
TRBJ2-1 TRBV5-1 TRBD2 . TGCGCCAGCAGCCATAAGCGGGAGGGGGTGAGTGAGCAGTTCTTC CASSHKREGVSEQFF
TRBJ2-3 TRBV10-3 TRBD2 . TGTGCCATCAGGGTAGCGGGGAGGAGCACAGATACGCAGTATTTT CAIRVAGRSTDTQYF
TRBJ1-3 TRBV7-9 . . TGTGCCAGCAGTCCCGGACATCTAGTTGGTGGAAACACCATATATTTT CASSPGHLVGGNTIYF
TRBJ2-1 TRBV15 TRBD2 . TGTGCCACCAGCAGAGAACCTAGCGGGACCCCGAGCTCCTACAATGAGCAGTTCTTC CATSREPSGTPSSYNEQFF
TRBJ2-3 TRBV11-2 TRBD2 . TGTGCCAGCAGCTTAGATGGACTAGCGGGGGCAACAGATACGCAGTATTTT CASSLDGLAGATDTQYF
TRBJ1-6 TRBV9 . . TGTGCCAGCAGCGTGATGGACAGTCATTCACCCCTCCACTTT CASSVMDSHSPLHF
TRBJ2-3 TRBV7-2 TRBD2 . TGTGCCAGCAGCCTGAGCGGGGACACAGATACGCAGTATTTT CASSLSGDTDTQYF
TRBJ1-6 TRBV19 . . TGTGCCAGTAGTCTCGACGGGGGGGGTTCACCCCTCCACTTT CASSLDGGGSPLHF
TRBJ1-2 TRBV10-3 . . TGTGCCATCAGTGACCCCCCAGGGAACTATGGCTACACCTTC CAISDPPGNYGYTF
TRBJ2-5 TRBV30 TRBD2 . TGTGCCTGGAGTAAGCGGGAGAGGGAGACCCAGTACTTC CAWSKRERETQYF
TRBJ1-2 TRBV3-1/TRBV3-2 . . TGTGCCAGCAGCCATGGGACAAGTAGCTATGGCTACACCTTC CASSHGTSSYGYTF
TRBJ2-1 TRBV9 . . TGTGCCAGCAGCGCCAAGTACCAGGGGAGCTCCTACAATGAGCAGTTCTTC CASSAKYQGSSYNEQFF
TRBJ2-4 TRBV30 . . TGTGCCTGGGGGGGCGGGGGCTCCTTGGTGGACATTCAGTACTTC CAWGGGGSLVDIQYF
TRBJ2-3 TRBV25-1 . once TGTGCCAGCAGTGTACCCTACGGCACAGATACGCAGTATTTT CASSVPYGTDTQYF
TRBJ1-3 TRBV2 . . TGTGCCAGCAGGCCGGACAGTCATGGAAACACCATATATTTT CASRPDSHGNTIYF
TRBJ2-2 TRBV11-2 TRBD1 . TGTGCCAGCAGCTTACAGGGGGCAAACACCGGGGAGCTGTTTTTT CASSLQGANTGELFF
TRBJ1-5 TRBV4-1 . . TGCGCCAGCAGCTTCGGGGAACGCCAGCCCCAGCATTTT CASSFGERQPQHF
TRBJ2-7 TRBV10-3 . . TGTGCCATCAGTGACGAGACACCGCCCTACGAGCAGTACTTC CAISDETPPYEQYF
TRBJ1-2 TRBV18 TRBD1 once TGTGCCAGCTCATCGACAGGGGGCGAAGATGGCTACACCTTC CASSSTGGEDGYTF
TRBJ2-3 TRBV9 . . TGTGCCAGCAGCCCCGTGCGTGGGCTAAGCACAGATACGCAGTATTTT CASSPVRGLSTDTQYF
TRBJ1-1 TRBV19 . . TGTGCCAGTTTGACGGAGACTGAAGCTTTCTTT CASLTETEAFF
TRBJ1-5 TRBV21-1 . . TGTGCCAGCAATACAGGGGTGAGCAATCAGCCCCAGCATTTT CASNTGVSNQPQHF
TRBJ1-2 TRBV7-8 TRBD1 . TGTGCCAGCAGCTTAGCGACGGCAGGGGGCCGCTATGGCTACACCTTC CASSLATAGGRYGYTF
TRBJ2-2 TRBV5-4 TRBD1 . TGTGCCAGCAGTCCCGCACGGGACAGGGGGTCGTCAACCGGGGAGCTGTTTTTT CASSPARDRGSSTGELFF
TRBJ2-5 TRBV4-1 . once TGCGCCAGCAGCCAACAAGAGCAAGAGACCCAGTACTTC CASSQQEQETQYF
TRBJ1-4 TRBV7-6 TRBD1 once TGTGCCAGCAGCTCCTGGGGGGACAGGGGGGAAAAACTGTTTTTT CASSSWGDRGEKLFF
TRBJ1-6 TRBV7-9 TRBD1 . TGTGCCAGCAGCCACCCCCCGGGACAGGGGAGAAGTTCACCCCTCCACTTT CASSHPPGQGRSSPLHF
TRBJ1-2 TRBV4-1 TRBD1 . TGCGCCAGCAGCACCCGACAGGGCACCAACTATGGCTACACCTTC CASSTRQGTNYGYTF
TRBJ2-7 TRBV27 TRBD1 . TGTGCCAGCAGTCTTGGGACAGGGGGCGTCGACGAGCAGTACTTC CASSLGTGGVDEQYF
TRBJ2-7 TRBV7-2 TRBD1 . TGTGCCAGCAGTTTTTCAACCGGGACAGGGTCCTACGAGCAGTACTTC CASSFSTGTGSYEQYF
TRBJ1-6 TRBV18 . . TGTGCCAGCTCTCCGAGAGCCCAGGATAATTCACCCCTCCACTTT CASSPRAQDNSPLHF
TRBJ2-5 TRBV27 . . TGTGCCAGCAGTTTAACGGGACTCCAAGAGACCCAGTACTTC CASSLTGLQETQYF
TRBJ2-1 TRBV5-1 TRBD1 . TGCGCCAGCGGCACGGGACAGGGTGTAAATGAGCAGTTCTTC CASGTGQGVNEQFF
TRBJ2-3 TRBV27 . . TGTGCCAGCAGGTCCGACTTTCTTTCACACGCCACAGATACGCAGTATTTT CASRSDFLSHATDTQYF
TRBJ2-3 TRBV5-1 TRBD2 once TGCGCCAGCAGCTTGGATGGGGGACTAGCGGGTAGCACAGATACGCAGTATTTT CASSLDGGLAGSTDTQYF
TRBJ2-1 TRBV7-2 TRBD1 . TGTGCCAGCAGCTTAGAGCTAGGACAGGGTATTAGTGAGCAGTTCTTC CASSLELGQGISEQFF
TRBJ1-4 TRBV25-1 . . TGTGCCAGCAGTGACATCGACAGGTTAACTAATGAAAAACTGTTTTTT CASSDIDRLTNEKLFF
TRBJ1-2 TRBV7-2 . . TGTGCCAGCAAGGGCGGGGCTAACTATGGCTACACCTTC CASKGGANYGYTF
TRBJ2-3 TRBV4-3 . . TGCGCCAGCAGCCAAGATCCGGGAGATACGCAGTATTTT CASSQDPGDTQYF
TRBJ1-6 TRBV6-5 . . TGTGCCAGCAGTTATGGGCAGGCGGGATCACCCCTCCACTTT CASSYGQAGSPLHF
TRBJ1-5 TRBV4-1 TRBD1 . TGCGCCAGCAGCCAAAGCCGGGACAGGAGCGGGCCCCAGCATTTT CASSQSRDRSGPQHF
TRBJ1-1 TRBV6-5 . . TGTGCCAGCAGTTCCACCCCCCAGGGGTTCGCCACTGAAGCTTTCTTT CASSSTPQGFATEAFF
TRBJ2-3 TRBV18 . . TGTGCCAGCTCACCAGGGCGGGAATACACAGATACGCAGTATTTT CASSPGREYTDTQYF
TRBJ1-2 TRBV10-3 . . TGTGCCATCAGAAACACAGCTAACTATGGCTACACCTTC CAIRNTANYGYTF
TRBJ2-7 TRBV19 TRBD1 . TGTGCCAGTAGAACAGGGGAGTGGGGCGAGCAGTACTTC CASRTGEWGEQYF
TRBJ2-7 TRBV6-5 TRBD2 . TGTGCCAGCAGCGGCCCCGCGGGGGGCTCCTACGAGCAGTACTTC CASSGPAGGSYEQYF
TRBJ2-3 TRBV10-3 TRBD2 . TGTGCCATCAGTGAACCAGGGACTAGCGGTTACACAGATACGCAGTATTTT CAISEPGTSGYTDTQYF
TRBJ2-1 TRBV9 . . TGTGCCAGCAGCCCCCTAGCCTACAATGAGCAGTTCTTC CASSPLAYNEQFF